What follows are 4 T cell receptor beta chains derived from one specimen sequenced in a study of T cells in localized non-small cell lung cancer. Assay: immunoSEQ multiplex PCR; the TCRdb copy retains only in-frame clones and omits some. The sample comprises approximately 41,000 clones, roughly 90% of which are singletons, and about 11% rests with the top ten. This sample comprised PBMCs, obtained before any cancer treatment. All receptors come from a woman aged 35-75 years with stage II lung adenocarcinoma.

The chain links TRBV2 to TRBJ2-5; TRBD1 matches 9 bases. CDR1 SNHLY and CDR2 FYNNEI come from the germline V gene. The CDR3 has 14 amino acids. J gave up 3 bases and V 7 bases, and 6 bases lay outside the gene matches. The CDR3 spells CASIRTGEKETQYF. Here the CDR3 DNA reads TGTGCCAGCATCCGGACAGGGGAGAAAGAGACCCAGTACTTC.

The count of this clone is one. V usage is TRBV6-5 and J usage is TRBJ1-5; D not certain. CDR1 and CDR2 (germline): MNHEY, SVGAGI. This CDR3 contains 13 residues. Between the trimmed V and J ends, which lost 7 bases and 0 bases, there was a span of 7 bases. The CDR3, as DNA: TGTGCCAGCACTAGGGTTAGCAATCAGCCCCAGCATTTT. It is translated as CASTRVSNQPQHF.

The rearrangement uses TRBV6-5 and TRBJ1-3; unclear D gene. Per germline, CDR1 MNHEY and CDR2 SVGAGI. Trimming removed 10 bases at V and 1 base at J, with 8 bases between. This CDR3 comprises 12 residues. CDR3 coding DNA: TGTGCCACCTTGGGATCTGGAAACACCATATATTTT. Protein sequence: CATLGSGNTIYF.

The chain joins TRBV19 to TRBJ1-4, with TRBD1 identical over 7 bases. From germline, CDR1 is LNHDA and CDR2 SQIVND (reference sequence). CDR3 length: 13 residues. After removal of 5 bases from V and 6 bases from J, the junction contained 3 bases not matched to a gene. CDR3 bases: TGTGCCAGTAGTGACAGGGTGGATGAAAAACTGTTTTTT. This codes for CASSDRVDEKLFF.